The sequence of this T cell receptor (beta chain) was determined in a study of lymphopenia after photon versus proton radiotherapy. Only in-frame clones appear in the TCRdb table, and some are missing; sequencing was by immunoSEQ multiplex PCR. Seen here are roughly 41,000 clones, 85% observed once, and the top ten hold approximately 2.9%. This clone has only one observation. The antigen remains undetermined. General observations from the study: Photon-treated patients lost naive T cells and TCR diversity; proton-treated stayed stable.

This TCR was sampled from a man aged 45-65 years with gastric cancer. The input for sequencing was peripheral blood, taken from a patient treated with photon-based radiotherapy.

DNA of the CDR3: TGTGCCAGCAGTCCCCGTATCGGGACAGGGACCTCCAATGAGCAGTTCTTC. This codes for CASSPRIGTGTSNEQFF. The chain recombines TRBV27 with TRBJ2-1, with TRBD1 matching 9 bases. Trimming removed 5 bases from V and 6 bases from J; junction bases left unmatched: 14. From germline, CDR1 is MNHEY and CDR2 SMNVEV (reference sequence). This CDR3 has 17 amino acids.